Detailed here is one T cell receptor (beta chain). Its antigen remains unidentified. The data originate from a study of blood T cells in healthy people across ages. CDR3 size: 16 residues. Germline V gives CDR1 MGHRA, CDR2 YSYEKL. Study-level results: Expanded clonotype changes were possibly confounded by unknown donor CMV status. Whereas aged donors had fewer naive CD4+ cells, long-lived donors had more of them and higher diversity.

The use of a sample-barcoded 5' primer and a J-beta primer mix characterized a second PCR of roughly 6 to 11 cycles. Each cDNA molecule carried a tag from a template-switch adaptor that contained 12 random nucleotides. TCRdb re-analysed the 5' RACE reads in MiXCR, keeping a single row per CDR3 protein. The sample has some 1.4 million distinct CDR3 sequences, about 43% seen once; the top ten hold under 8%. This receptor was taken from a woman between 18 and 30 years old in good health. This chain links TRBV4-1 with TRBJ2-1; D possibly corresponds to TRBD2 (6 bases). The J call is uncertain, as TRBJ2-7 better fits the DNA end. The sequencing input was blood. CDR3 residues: CASSQALAISYNEQYF. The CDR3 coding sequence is TGCGCCAGCAGCCAAGCCCTAGCGATCTCCTACAATGAGCAGTACTTC.